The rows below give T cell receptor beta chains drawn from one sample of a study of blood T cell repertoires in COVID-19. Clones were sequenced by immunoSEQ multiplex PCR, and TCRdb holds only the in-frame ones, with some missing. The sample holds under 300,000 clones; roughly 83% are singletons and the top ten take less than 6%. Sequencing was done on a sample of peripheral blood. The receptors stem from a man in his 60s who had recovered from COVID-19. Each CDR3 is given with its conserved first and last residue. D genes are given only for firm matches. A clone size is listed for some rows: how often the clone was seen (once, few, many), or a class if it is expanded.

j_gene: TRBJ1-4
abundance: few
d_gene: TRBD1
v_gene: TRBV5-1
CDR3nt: TGCGCCAGCAGCTTGGGGGACAGGAATGAAAAACTGTTTTTT
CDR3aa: CASSLGDRNEKLFF

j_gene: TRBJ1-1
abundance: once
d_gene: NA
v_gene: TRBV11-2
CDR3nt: TGTGCCAGCAGCCGCGAAATGGCGGCCGGGAACACTGAAGCTTTCTTT
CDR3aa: CASSREMAAGNTEAFF

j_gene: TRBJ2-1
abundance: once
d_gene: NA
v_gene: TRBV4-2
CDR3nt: TGTGCCAGCAGCCAAGATTCTGCCGGGACATACAATGAGCAGTTCTTC
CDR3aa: CASSQDSAGTYNEQFF

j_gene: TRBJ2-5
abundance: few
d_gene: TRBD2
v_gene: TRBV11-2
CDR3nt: TGTGCCAGCAGCTTAGCGGGCGGGGGGGCCACAGAGACCCAGTACTTC
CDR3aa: CASSLAGGGATETQYF

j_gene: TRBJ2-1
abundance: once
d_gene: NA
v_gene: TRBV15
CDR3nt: TGTGCCACCAGAGAAACTAGCAAGGGATACAATGAGCAGTTCTTC
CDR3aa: CATRETSKGYNEQFF

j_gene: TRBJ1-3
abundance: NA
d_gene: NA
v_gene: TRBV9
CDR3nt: TGTGCCAGCATCGGGGGAATCGAAAACACCATATATTTT
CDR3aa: CASIGGIENTIYF

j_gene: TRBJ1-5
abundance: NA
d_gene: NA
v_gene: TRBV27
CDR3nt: TGTGCCAGCAGCCTCCTCGGTGACAGAACTCAGCCCCAGCATTTT
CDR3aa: CASSLLGDRTQPQHF

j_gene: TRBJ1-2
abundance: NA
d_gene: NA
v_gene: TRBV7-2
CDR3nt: TGTGCCAGCAGCTTGGGCAGTCCGAACTATGGCTACACCTTC
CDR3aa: CASSLGSPNYGYTF

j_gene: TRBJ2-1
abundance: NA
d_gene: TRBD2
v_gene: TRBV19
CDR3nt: TGTGCCAGTACACAGGCCAAAGTTAGCGGGAGCTCCTACAATGAGCAGTTCTTC
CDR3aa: CASTQAKVSGSSYNEQFF

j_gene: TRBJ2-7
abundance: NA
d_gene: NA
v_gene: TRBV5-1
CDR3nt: TGCGCCAGCAGCTTGGGACAGCCACCCTACGAGCAGTACTTC
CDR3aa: CASSLGQPPYEQYF

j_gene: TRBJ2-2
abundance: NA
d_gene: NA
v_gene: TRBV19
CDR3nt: TGTGCCAGTAGTATATTGCTAGCGAGCCGCACCGGGGAGCTGTTTTTT
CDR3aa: CASSILLASRTGELFF